Given below is one T cell receptor beta chain in context. It has no known antigen specificity. Nothing much larger sits one base from this clone, and base qualities are not available. The CDR3, from cysteine to phenylalanine, totals 11 residues. Just CDR3 DNA is preserved here, 33 bases in frame from base 1. The trim is 10 bases for V and 12 bases for J, with a gap of 16 bases between the germline ends. The CDR1 and CDR2 encoded by the germline V gene are MNHNS and SASEGT. The donors were healthy, HIV-negative adults who had no recently reported acute infections or vaccinations. All donors were Caucasian adults living in Nashville, Tennessee, USA. CD4+ T cells were enriched by magnetic negative selection, after which naive cells were positively selected on CD45RA and the negative fraction was taken as the memory subset. After blood collection by leukapheresis, PBMCs were isolated using Ficoll-Histopaque density gradient centrifugation and then cryopreserved in the vapor phase of liquid nitrogen. Purity and quantity of every magnetically sorted T cell population were checked by analytical flow cytometry. Genomic DNA was isolated from every sorted fraction and measured by UV absorbance on a Nanodrop 2000c.

This record belongs to a study of shared clonotypes between healthy human individuals (dated by TCRdb to 2020 to 2022). Describing the broader study: The cohort comprised two women and a few men aged 18 to 49 years. Per donor, three plates each were used for CD4 naive and CD4 memory, two for CD8 naive, and one for CD8 memory. To estimate repertoire size and how much clonotype sharing occurs between individuals, the study deeply sequenced the blood TCR repertoires of several healthy adults. To increase sequencing depth and limit assay-specific biases, different laboratories used diverse techniques to prepare libraries and sequence TCR repertoires. Per donor, leukapheresis produced somewhere between about 0.8 and 9.5 billion PBMCs.

Summary of the overall study and its limitations: Sampling was limited to blood, and TCR repertoires in tissue likely differ from TCR repertoires in blood. Naive subsets generally had larger estimated clonotype richness than memory subsets did. Even with the large sequencing depth, rarefaction of the sorted-subset datasets indicated that sequencing was incomplete. Clonotypes shared by all four sorted-subset donors showed higher generation probabilities than non-shared clonotypes. Pairwise subsampling led to the expectation that sequencing depth would affect the degree of clonotype sharing among donors. Sharing across a handful of donors was observed for about 4.8% of naive CD4, 3% to 3.5% of naive CD8, roughly 2.3% of memory CD4, and around 0.4% of memory CD8 clonotypes. The genetic and exposure-history diversity represented was limited by the small number of donors.

Using the deep immunoSEQ assay, TCR CDR3 regions were amplified from genomic DNA by multiplex PCR. Extracted genomic DNA from each cell subset was spread evenly across all wells of several immunoSEQ 96-well plates, with each plate serving as a replicate. For sorted subsets, about 200 ng genomic DNA, equal to 25,000 to 35,000 T cell genomes, was loaded into each replicate PCR. The purified libraries were quantified using a Qubit 3.0 fluorometer, sized with a Bioanalyzer 2100, and then quantified again using the KAPA Library Quantification kit. Every immunoSEQ 96-well plate was sequenced on a dedicated single-read 150-cycle Illumina NextSeq 550 flow cell. The original pipeline was this. Because only junctional sequences without quality scores were contained in the immunoSEQ output, filtering matching that applied to full-length reads could not be performed. Sequences were annotated with PyIR, a Python wrapper for IgBLAST v1.9, and V/J genes and CDR3 were assigned using IMGT germline references. Reads with weak V/J assignments (E-value above 1e-6), missing CDR3, stop codons, out-of-frame junctions, or ambiguous translated residues were removed. A V3J clonotype was defined by an identical inferred V gene, J gene, and CDR3 amino acid sequence. To compute the percentage overlap between repertoires, the number of shared unique clonotypes was divided by the size of the smaller repertoire. RTK rarefaction, the Chao1 estimator, and Recon v2.1 estimates of unobserved clonotypes were used to assess repertoire richness. Generation probabilities for all TCRbeta clonotypes obtained by the gDNA method from several donors were computed using OLGA. Imported from immuneACCESS, the table was reduced by TCRdb to in-frame sequences with V and J called. These copies leave out some clones; in studies compared against another copy, an unresolved V gene accounts for under half, and the cause of the remainder is not known. The V and J calls and the clone size are those of that table, but D and trimming were determined from the DNA. For this sample there are some 2.1 million clones; 85% to 95% appear just once. More than 0.1% of the sample comes from the top ten.

The rearranged segments are TRBV6-1 and TRBJ2-1, with the D call tentatively TRBD1 or TRBD2, each fitting 7 bases. Material: naive CD4+ T cells sorted from blood. Explained via the paper, the cell subset or site label denotes: CD45RA+ positively selected. The TCR originated in a man younger than 35 in good health. The CDR3 loop reads CAIRGGYVQFF. The DNA sequence is TGTGCCATCAGGGGGGGGTACGTGCAGTTCTTC.